This TCR beta chain is from a study of cytomegalovirus exposure and HLA in healthy donors. The junction had 8 bases not matched to a gene; V was cut back by 6 bases and J by 0 bases. Looked up from germline, CDR1 is SQVTM and CDR2 is ANQGSEA. This CDR3 spans 15 amino acids. PCR amplification relied on 60 Vbeta primers (plus 13 Jbeta primers). The repertoire was sequenced with immunoSEQ multiplex PCR; TCRdb's copy has only in-frame clones and lacks some. The listing contains approximately 75,000 clones. The sequenced material came from PBMCs. The chain recombines TRBV29-1 with TRBJ2-3; 8 bases line up with TRBD1. The clonotype was recovered from a boy younger than 18 in good health and CMV-seronegative. CDR3 region: CSVAGQGVSTDTQYF. The CDR3 coding sequence is TGCAGCGTCGCCGGACAGGGTGTAAGCACAGATACGCAGTATTTT.